The clone carrying this T cell receptor (beta chain) was seen more than once but under ten times. TCRdb called the 5' RACE reads again in MiXCR, with one record for every CDR3 protein. The data contain roughly 160,000 distinct CDR3 sequences, 6.5% to 8.5% of them singletons. Germline V CDR1 and CDR2: SGHVS, FNYEAQ. The CDR3 sequence is 16 residues long. The germline V and J ends were trimmed by 3 bases and 2 bases, with 14 bases remaining between them. The data belong to a study of T cells after yellow fever vaccination. Source: CD4+ T cells sorted from PBMCs, taken around 5 days after the first yellow fever vaccination. The TCR comes from a young man who received the YFV17D yellow fever vaccine. The gene calls are TRBV7-6 and TRBJ1-3; possibly TRBD1 for D (5 bases). The CDR3 DNA sequence: TGTGCCAGCAGCTTTCTTTCAGGGTACACTGGAAACACCATATATTTT. Amino acid sequence: CASSFLSGYTGNTIYF.